This entry describes one T cell receptor beta chain. This sample is drawn from a study of cytotoxic CD8 clonotypes in ibrutinib-treated CLL. Germline assignment: CDR1 MNHEY and CDR2 SMNVEV (reference sequence). There are 13 residues in the CDR3. V was pared by 2 bases and J by 4 bases, with 8 bases between. This table comes from immunoSEQ multiplex PCR, and its TCRdb copy is limited to in-frame clones, with some not included. The profile covers 150,000 or so clones, with around nine tenths appearing a single time and 3% to 3.5% taken by the ten largest. This receptor was taken from a human donor with chronic lymphocytic leukemia. Source: PBMCs, taken at disease progression, from a patient treated with ibrutinib. The chain joins TRBV27 to TRBJ2-5; the D gene could be TRBD1 or TRBD2 (6 bases each). For the CDR3, the DNA is TGTGCCAGCAGTTTAGGAGGGGGAGAGACCCAGTACTTC. This translates into CASSLGGGETQYF.